The clone carrying this T cell receptor beta chain came up a few times. Its antigen is unidentified. The data were obtained in a study of CD8+CD57+ T cells in acquired aplastic anemia. Overall study: Sorted CD4+ and CD8+ cells yielded DNA averaging about 3.2 ug.

Study results and limitations: Patients and controls shared 25 to 30 CD8+ CDR3 sequences, highly expressed in patients. Statistical testing detected no significant gap in CD8+ Simpson's diversity between patients and controls.

Trimming shortened V by 6 bases and J by 0 bases, and 5 bases separated the two germline ends. This CDR3 is built from 12 residues. Germline lookup yields CDR1 SQVTM and CDR2 ANQGSEA. Both TCR beta VDJ combination and CDR3 sequence profiling were carried out. Genomic DNA was the template for this profiling. TCRdb ran MiXCR on the reads and lists one entry per CDR3 protein. This sample yields roughly 180,000 distinct CDR3 sequences, of which approximately 49% are seen a single time; under 3.5% belongs to the top ten. V is TRBV29-1 and J is TRBJ2-2; D is ambiguous. This receptor was obtained from a human donor in good health. Input material: sorted CD4+, CD8+, or CD8+CD57+ T cells (not recorded which) from PBMCs. The CDR3 DNA reads TGCAGCGTAGCCGCGAACACCGGGGAGCTGTTTTTT. Translation gives CSVAANTGELFF.